This T cell receptor (beta chain) was sequenced for a study of T cell changes during pregnancy in multiple sclerosis. The V segment lost 5 bases and the J segment 4 bases; nucleotides outside the gene matches: 3. The germline CDR1 and CDR2 sequences are SGHTA and FQGTGA. This CDR3 contains 13 residues. Measured with immunoSEQ multiplex PCR; TCRdb has only the in-frame clones, and not every one. The profile shows 50,000 to 60,000 clones, 90% of them singletons. The chain joins TRBV7-3 to TRBJ1-2, with TRBD1 matching over 8 bases. This TCR was recovered from a female donor in good health, enrolled as a control in a pregnancy study. The material sequenced was peripheral blood, taken in the first trimester of pregnancy. The CDR3 coding sequence is TGTGCCAGCAGCATGACAGGGGTCTATGGCTACACCTTC. Translating it yields CASSMTGVYGYTF.